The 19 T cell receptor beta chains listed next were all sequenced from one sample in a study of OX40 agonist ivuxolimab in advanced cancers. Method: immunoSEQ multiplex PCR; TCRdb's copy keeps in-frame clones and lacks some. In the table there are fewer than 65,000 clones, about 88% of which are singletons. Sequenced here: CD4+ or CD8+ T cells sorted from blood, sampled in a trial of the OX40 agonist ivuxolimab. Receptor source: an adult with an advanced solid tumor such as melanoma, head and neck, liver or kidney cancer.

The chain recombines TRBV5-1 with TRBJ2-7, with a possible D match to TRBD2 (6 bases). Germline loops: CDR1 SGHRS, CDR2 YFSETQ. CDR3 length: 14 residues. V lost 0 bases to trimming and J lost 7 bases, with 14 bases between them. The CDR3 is CASSLAGSNYEQYF. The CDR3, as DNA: TGCGCCAGCAGCTTGGCCGGGAGTAATTATGAGCAGTACTTC. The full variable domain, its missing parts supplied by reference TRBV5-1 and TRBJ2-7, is KAGVTQTPRYLIKTRGQQVTLSCSPISGHRSVSWYQQTPGQGLQFLFEYFSETQRNKGNFPGRFSGRQFSNSRSEMNVSTLELGDSALYLCASSLAGSNYEQYFGPGTRLTVT.

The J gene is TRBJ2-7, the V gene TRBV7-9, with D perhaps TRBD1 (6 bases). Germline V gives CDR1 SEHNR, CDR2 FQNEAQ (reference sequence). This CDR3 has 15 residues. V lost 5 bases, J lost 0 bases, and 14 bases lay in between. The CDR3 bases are TGTGCCAGCAGCGCTCGACAGGTATTCTCCTACGAGCAGTACTTC. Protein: CASSARQVFSYEQYF.

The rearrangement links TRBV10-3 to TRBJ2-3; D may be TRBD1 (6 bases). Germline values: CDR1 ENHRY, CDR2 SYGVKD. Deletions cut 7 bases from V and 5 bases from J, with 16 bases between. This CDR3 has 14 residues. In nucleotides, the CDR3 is TGTGCCATCACCAAAAACAGGGATAAAGATACGCAGTATTTT. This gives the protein CAITKNRDKDTQYF.

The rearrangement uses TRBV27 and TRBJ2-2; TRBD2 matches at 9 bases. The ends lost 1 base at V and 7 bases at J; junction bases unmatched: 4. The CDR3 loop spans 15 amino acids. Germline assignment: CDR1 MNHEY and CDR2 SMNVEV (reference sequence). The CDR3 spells CASSLFAGGVGELFF. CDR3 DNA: TGTGCCAGCAGTTTATTCGCGGGAGGGGTCGGGGAGCTGTTTTTT.

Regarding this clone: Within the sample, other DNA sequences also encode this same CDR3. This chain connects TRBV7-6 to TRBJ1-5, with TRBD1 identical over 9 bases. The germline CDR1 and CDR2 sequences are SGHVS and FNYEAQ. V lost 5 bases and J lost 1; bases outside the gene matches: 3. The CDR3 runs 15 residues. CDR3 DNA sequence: TGTGCCAGCAGCCCCGGGACAGGGAGCAATCAGCCCCAGCATTTT. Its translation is CASSPGTGSNQPQHF.

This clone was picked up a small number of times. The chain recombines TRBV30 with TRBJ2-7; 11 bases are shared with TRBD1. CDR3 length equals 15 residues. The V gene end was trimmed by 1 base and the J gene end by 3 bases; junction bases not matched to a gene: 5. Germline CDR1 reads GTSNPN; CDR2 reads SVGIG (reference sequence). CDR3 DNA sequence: TGTGCCTGGAGTGGGGGGACAGGGGGTGACTACGAGCAGTACTTC. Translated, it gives CAWSGGTGGDYEQYF.

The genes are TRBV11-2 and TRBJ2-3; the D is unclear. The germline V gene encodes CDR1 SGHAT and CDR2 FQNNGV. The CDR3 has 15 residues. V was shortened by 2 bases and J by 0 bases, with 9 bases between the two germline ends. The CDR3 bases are TGTGCCAGCAGCTTAATTGGCGGTAGCACAGATACGCAGTATTTT. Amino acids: CASSLIGGSTDTQYF.

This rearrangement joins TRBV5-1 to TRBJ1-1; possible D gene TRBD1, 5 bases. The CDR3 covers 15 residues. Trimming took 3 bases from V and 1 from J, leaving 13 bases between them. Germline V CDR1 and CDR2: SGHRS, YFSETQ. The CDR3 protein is CASSSHAGGNTEAFF. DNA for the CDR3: TGCGCCAGCAGCTCCCATGCGGGGGGGAACACTGAAGCTTTCTTT.

CDR3 nucleotides: TGCGCCAGCAGCCAAGCGATAGGGGCCTCCTACGAGCAGTACTTC. Translating gives CASSQAIGASYEQYF. The V and J genes are TRBV4-1 and TRBJ2-7, with D perhaps TRBD1 (5 bases). The CDR3 consists of 15 residues. Deletions cut 1 base from V and 0 bases from J, with 10 bases between. CDR1 is MGHRA and CDR2 is YSYEKL in the germline V gene.

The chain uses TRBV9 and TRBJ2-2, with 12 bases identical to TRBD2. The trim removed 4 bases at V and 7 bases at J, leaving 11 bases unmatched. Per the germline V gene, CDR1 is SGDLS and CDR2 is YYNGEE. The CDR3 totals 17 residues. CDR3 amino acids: CASSPGLAGFGGGELFF. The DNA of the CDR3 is TGTGCCAGCAGCCCGGGACTAGCGGGCTTCGGGGGCGGGGAGCTGTTTTTT.

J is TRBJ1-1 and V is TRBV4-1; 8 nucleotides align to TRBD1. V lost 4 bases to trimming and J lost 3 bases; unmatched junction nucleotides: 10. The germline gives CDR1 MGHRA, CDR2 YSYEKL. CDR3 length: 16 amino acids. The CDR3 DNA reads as TGCGCCAGCAGCCGCCCTAAGACAGGGGCGGACACTGAAGCTTTCTTT. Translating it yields CASSRPKTGADTEAFF.

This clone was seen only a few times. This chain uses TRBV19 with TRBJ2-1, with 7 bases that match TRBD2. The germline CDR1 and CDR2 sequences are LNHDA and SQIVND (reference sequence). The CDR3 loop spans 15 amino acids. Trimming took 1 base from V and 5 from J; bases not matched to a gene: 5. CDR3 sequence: CASSIVAGFHNEQFF. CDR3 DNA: TGTGCCAGTAGTATAGTAGCGGGTTTTCACAATGAGCAGTTCTTC. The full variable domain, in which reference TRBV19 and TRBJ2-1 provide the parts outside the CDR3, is DGGITQSPKYLFRKEGQNVTLSCEQNLNHDAMYWYRQDPGQGLRLIYYSQIVNDFQKGDIAEGYSVSREKKESFPLTVTSAQKNPTAFYLCASSIVAGFHNEQFFGPGTRLTVL.

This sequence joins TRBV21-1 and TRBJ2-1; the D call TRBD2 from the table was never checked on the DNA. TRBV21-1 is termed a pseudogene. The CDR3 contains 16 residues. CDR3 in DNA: TGTGCCAGCAGCAAAGGCGCTAGCGGTGCGTTGGATGAGCAGTTCTTC. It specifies CASSKGASGALDEQFF.

The CDR3, as DNA: TGTGCCAGTGGGGGTTGGAGTCAGCCCCAGCATTTT. Residues: CASGGWSQPQHF. V usage is TRBV19 and J usage is TRBJ1-5; the D gene is possibly TRBD1 (5 bases). The CDR3 loop spans 12 amino acids. V lost 8 bases, J lost 6 bases, and 11 bases lay in between. Germline loops: CDR1 LNHDA, CDR2 SQIVND (reference sequence).

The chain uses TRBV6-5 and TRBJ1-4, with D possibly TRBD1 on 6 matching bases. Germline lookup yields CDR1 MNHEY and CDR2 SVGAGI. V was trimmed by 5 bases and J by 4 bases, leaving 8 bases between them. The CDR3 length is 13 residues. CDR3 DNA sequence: TGTGCCAGCAGTGACAGGCATAATGAAAAACTGTTTTTT. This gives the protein CASSDRHNEKLFF.

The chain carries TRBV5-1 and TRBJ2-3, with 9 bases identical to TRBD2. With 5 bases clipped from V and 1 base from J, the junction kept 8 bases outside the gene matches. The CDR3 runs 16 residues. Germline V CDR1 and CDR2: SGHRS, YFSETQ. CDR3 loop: CASRSGLALRTDTQYF. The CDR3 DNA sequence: TGCGCCAGCAGGTCTGGACTAGCGCTTCGCACAGATACGCAGTATTTT.

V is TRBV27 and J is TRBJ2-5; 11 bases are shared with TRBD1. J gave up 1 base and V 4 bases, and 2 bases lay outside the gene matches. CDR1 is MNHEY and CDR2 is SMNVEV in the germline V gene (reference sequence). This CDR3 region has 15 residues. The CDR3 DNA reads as TGTGCCAGCAGTTCCGGGACAGGGGGCCAAGAGACCCAGTACTTC. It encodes CASSSGTGGQETQYF.

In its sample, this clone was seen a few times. CDR3 nucleotides: TGTGCCAGTAATTCGGCTAGCGGGGGATTTTACAATGAGCAGTTCTTC. It specifies CASNSASGGFYNEQFF. The chain employs TRBV19 and TRBJ2-1; 10 nucleotides line up with TRBD2. The CDR3 totals 16 residues. Germline V gives CDR1 LNHDA, CDR2 SQIVND (reference sequence). The V and J ends lost 7 bases and 4 bases, in that order; junction bases with no gene match: 10.

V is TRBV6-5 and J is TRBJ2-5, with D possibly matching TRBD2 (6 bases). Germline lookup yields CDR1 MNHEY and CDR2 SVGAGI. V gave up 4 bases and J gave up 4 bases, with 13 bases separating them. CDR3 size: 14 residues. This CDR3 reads CASSLGLPIETQYF. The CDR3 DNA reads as TGTGCCAGCAGTTTGGGACTCCCCATAGAGACCCAGTACTTC.